This T cell receptor beta chain was recovered during a study of a mutant IDH1 vaccine in newly diagnosed glioma. Background on the study: Administration of eight vaccinations to patients took place in weeks 1, 3, 5, 7, 11, 15, 19, 23. First vaccine doses came 4-6 weeks after radiotherapy alone, or with temozolomide cycles. Therapy received beforehand was radiotherapy, temozolomide, or both, with most patients given both.

To note about this clone: The target antigen is unknown.

Germline assignment: CDR1 GTSNPN and CDR2 SVGIG (reference sequence). This CDR3 spans 13 amino acids. V gave up 2 bases and J gave up 7 bases; unmatched junction bases: 4. Time point indicated: week 5, during vaccination. Topical imiquimod was applied with each vaccine dose, which held 300 ug of mutant IDH1 20-mer peptide. Donor diagnoses consisted of new WHO grade 3 or 4 IDH1-mutant, ATRX-lost astrocytomas. The repertoire was sequenced with immunoSEQ multiplex PCR; TCRdb's copy has only in-frame clones and lacks some. The sample holds tens of thousands of clones, around three quarters seen once. Source: PBMCs, taken from a glioma patient whose treatment included an IDH1 peptide vaccine. The chain couples TRBV30 to TRBJ1-5; the match to TRBD1 covers 8 bases. This receptor was obtained from a man aged 40-50 years with glioma. The CDR3 DNA sequence: TGTGCCTGGAGTATACAGGGGGACCAGCCCCAGCATTTT. Translating it yields CAWSIQGDQPQHF.